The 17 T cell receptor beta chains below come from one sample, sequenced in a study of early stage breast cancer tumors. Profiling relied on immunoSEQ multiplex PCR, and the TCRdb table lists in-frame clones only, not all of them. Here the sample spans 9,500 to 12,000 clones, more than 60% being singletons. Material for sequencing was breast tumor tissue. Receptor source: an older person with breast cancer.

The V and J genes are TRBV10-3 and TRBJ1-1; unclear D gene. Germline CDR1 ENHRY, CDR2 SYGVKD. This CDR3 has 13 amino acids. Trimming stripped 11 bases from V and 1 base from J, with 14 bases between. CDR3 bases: TGTGCCGTCCTTGTGCGAGGGAACACTGAAGCTTTCTTT. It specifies CAVLVRGNTEAFF.

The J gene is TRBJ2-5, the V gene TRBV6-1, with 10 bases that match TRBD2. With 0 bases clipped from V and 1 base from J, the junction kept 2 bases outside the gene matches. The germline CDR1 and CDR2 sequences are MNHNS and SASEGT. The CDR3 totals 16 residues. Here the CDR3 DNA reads TGTGCCAGCAGTGAAGCAACTAGCGGGATCCAAGAGACCCAGTACTTC. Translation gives CASSEATSGIQETQYF.

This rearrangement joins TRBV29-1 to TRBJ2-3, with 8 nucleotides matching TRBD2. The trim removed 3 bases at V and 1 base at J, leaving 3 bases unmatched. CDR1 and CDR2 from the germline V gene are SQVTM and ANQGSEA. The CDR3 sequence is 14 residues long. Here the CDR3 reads CSVEGSGGTDTQYF. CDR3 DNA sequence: TGCAGCGTTGAGGGTAGCGGGGGCACAGATACGCAGTATTTT.

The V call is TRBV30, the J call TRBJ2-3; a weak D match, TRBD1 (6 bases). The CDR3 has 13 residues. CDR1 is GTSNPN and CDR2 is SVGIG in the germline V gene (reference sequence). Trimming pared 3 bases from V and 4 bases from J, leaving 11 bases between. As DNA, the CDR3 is TGTGCCTGGAGGGGACATATGGCAGATACGCAGTATTTT. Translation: CAWRGHMADTQYF.

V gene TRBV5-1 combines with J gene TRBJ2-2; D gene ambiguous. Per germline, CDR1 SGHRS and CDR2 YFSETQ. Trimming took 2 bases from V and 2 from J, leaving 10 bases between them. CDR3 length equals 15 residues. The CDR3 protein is CASSFGTSNTGELFF. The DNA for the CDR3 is TGCGCCAGCAGCTTCGGTACGAGTAACACCGGGGAGCTGTTTTTT.

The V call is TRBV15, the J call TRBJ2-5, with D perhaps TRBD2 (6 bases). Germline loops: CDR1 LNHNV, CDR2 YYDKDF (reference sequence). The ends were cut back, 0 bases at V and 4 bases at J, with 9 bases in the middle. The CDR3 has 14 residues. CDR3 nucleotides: TGTGCCACCAGCAGAGATGTGGGGGGAGAGACCCAGTACTTC. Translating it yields CATSRDVGGETQYF.

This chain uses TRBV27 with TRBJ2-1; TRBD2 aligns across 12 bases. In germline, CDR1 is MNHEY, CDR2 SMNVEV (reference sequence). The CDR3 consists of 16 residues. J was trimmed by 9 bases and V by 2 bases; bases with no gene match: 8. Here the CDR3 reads CASSLPLAGGPREQFF. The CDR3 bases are TGTGCCAGCAGTTTACCCCTAGCGGGAGGGCCACGTGAGCAGTTCTTC.

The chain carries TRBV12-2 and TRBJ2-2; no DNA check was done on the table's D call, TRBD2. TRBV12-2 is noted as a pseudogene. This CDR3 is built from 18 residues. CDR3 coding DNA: TGTGCAAGTCGCTTAGCCAAGACTAGCGGGCCATACACCGGGGAGCTGTTTTTT. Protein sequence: CASRLAKTSGPYTGELFF.

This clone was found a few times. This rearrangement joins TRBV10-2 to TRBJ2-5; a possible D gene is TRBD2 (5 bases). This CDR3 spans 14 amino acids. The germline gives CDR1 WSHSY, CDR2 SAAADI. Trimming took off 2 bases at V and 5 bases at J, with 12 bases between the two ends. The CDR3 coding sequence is TGCGCCAGCAGTGAGACCCGGAGGAGGGAGACCCAGTACTTC. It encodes CASSETRRRETQYF.

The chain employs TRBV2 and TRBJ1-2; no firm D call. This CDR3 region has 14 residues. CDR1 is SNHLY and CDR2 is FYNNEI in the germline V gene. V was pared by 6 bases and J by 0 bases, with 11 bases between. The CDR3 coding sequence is TGTGCCAGCAGCTTCAGCGGAGCTAACTATGGCTACACCTTC. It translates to CASSFSGANYGYTF.

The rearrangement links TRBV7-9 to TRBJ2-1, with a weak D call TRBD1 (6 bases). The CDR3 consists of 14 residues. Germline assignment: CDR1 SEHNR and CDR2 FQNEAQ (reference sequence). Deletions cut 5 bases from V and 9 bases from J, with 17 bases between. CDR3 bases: TGTGCCAGCAGCCCCTTCGTCGCAGGGGTTGAGCAGTTCTTC. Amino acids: CASSPFVAGVEQFF.

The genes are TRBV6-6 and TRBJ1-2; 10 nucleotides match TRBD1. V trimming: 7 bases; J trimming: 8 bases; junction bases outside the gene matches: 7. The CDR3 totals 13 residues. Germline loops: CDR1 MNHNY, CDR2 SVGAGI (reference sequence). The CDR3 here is CASTTGGAAGYTF. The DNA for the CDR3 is TGTGCCAGCACGACAGGGGGCGCAGCAGGCTACACCTTC.

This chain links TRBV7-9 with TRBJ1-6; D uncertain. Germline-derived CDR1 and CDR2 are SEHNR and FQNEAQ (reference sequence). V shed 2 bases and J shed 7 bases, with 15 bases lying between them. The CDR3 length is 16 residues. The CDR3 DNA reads TGTGCCAGCAGCTTATCTCGTGTTAATATAAATTCACCCCTCCACTTT. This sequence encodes CASSLSRVNINSPLHF. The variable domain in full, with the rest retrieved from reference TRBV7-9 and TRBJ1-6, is DTGVSQNPRHKITKRGQNVTFRCDPISEHNRLYWYRQTLGQGPEFLTYFQNEAQLEKSRLLSDRFSAERPKGSFSTLEIQRTEQGDSAMYLCASSLSRVNINSPLHFGNGTRLTVT.

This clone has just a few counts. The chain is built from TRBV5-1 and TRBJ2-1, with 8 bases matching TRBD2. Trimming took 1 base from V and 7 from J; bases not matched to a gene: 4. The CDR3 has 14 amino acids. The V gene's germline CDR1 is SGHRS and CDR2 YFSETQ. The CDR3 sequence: CASSLFPSGNEQFF. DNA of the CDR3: TGCGCCAGCAGCTTGTTCCCTAGCGGGAATGAGCAGTTCTTC.

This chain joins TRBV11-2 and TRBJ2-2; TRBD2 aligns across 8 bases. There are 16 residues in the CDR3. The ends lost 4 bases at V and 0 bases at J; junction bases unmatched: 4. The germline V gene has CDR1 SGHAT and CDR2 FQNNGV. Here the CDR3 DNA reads TGTGCCAGCAGCTCTTTAGCGGGGTCGAACACCGGGGAGCTGTTTTTT. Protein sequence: CASSSLAGSNTGELFF.

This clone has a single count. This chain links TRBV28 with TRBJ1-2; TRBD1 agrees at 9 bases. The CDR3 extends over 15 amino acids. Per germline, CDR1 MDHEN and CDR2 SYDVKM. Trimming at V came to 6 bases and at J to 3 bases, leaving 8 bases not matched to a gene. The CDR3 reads CASRLNRGRDYGYTF. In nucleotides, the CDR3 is TGTGCCAGCAGACTGAACAGGGGGCGAGACTATGGCTACACCTTC.

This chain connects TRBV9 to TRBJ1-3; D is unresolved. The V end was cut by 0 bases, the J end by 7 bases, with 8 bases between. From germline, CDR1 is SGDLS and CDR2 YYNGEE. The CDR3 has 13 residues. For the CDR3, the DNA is TGTGCCAGCAGCGTAGGGGAGTGGAACACCATATATTTT. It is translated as CASSVGEWNTIYF.